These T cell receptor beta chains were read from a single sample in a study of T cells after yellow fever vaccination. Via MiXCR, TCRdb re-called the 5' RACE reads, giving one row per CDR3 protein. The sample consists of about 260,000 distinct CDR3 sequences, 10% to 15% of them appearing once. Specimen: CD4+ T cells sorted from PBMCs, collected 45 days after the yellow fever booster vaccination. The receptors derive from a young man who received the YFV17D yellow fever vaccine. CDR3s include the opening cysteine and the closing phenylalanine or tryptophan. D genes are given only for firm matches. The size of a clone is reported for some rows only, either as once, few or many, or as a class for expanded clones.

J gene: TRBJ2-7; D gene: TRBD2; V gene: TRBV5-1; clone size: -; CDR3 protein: CASSGRLAGDPYEQYF; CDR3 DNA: TGCGCCAGCAGCGGCCGACTAGCGGGAGACCCCTACGAGCAGTACTTC
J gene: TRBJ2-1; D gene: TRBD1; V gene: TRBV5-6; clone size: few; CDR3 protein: CASSLGQGAYEQFF; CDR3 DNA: TGTGCCAGCAGCTTGGGGCAGGGGGCATATGAGCAGTTCTTC
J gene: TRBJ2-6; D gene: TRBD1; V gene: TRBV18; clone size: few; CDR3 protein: CASSPLGQGTSGANVLTF; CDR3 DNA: TGTGCCAGCTCACCACTGGGACAGGGTACCTCTGGGGCCAACGTCCTGACTTTC
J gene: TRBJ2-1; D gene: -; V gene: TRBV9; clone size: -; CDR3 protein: CASSPTEFNEQFF; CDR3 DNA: TGTGCCAGCAGCCCTACAGAATTCAATGAGCAGTTCTTC
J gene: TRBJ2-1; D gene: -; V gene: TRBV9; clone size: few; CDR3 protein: CASSSNLGGEQFF; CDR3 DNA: TGTGCCAGCAGCTCGAATTTGGGGGGCGAGCAGTTCTTC
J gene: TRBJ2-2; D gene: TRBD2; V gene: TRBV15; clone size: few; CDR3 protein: CATSLAGITGELFF; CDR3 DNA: TGTGCCACCAGTCTAGCGGGAATCACCGGGGAGCTGTTTTTT
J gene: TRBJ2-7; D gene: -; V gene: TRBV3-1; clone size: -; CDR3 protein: CASSDRRGGEQYF; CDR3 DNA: TGTGCCAGCAGCGACCGGAGGGGTGGGGAGCAGTACTTC
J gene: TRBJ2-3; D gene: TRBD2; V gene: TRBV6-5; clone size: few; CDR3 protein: CASSYSGLAGGTDTQYF; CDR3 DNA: TGTGCCAGCAGTTACTCCGGACTAGCGGGGGGAACAGATACGCAGTATTTT
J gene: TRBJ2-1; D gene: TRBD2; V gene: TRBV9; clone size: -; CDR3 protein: CASGVAGGRNNEQFF; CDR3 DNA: TGTGCCAGCGGCGTAGCGGGAGGGAGGAACAATGAGCAGTTCTTC
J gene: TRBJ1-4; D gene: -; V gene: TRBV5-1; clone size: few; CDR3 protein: CASSFGGTNEKLFF; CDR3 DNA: TGCGCCAGCAGCTTCGGGGGAACTAATGAAAAACTGTTTTTT
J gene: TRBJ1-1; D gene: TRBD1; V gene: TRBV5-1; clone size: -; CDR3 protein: CASSLSPRGVNTEAFF; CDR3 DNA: TGCGCCAGCAGCTTGTCTCCCAGGGGGGTGAACACTGAAGCTTTCTTT